This entry lists 11 T cell receptor beta chains sequenced from one sample in a study of blood T cell repertoires in COVID-19. The method was immunoSEQ multiplex PCR; TCRdb's version includes in-frame clones alone and lacks a portion of them. The repertoire holds roughly 86,000 clones, with about 85% as singletons. The sequenced sample consisted of peripheral blood. These receptors were collected from a woman older than 75 with COVID-19, enrolled during active disease.

The chain recombines TRBV29-1 with TRBJ2-1; maybe TRBD1 (6 bases). The CDR3 runs 14 residues. V was cut by 4 bases and J by 1 base, with 11 bases left in between. Germline V gene data show CDR1 as SQVTM and CDR2 as ANQGSEA. CDR3 in amino acids: CSVVLDSSYNEQFF. For the CDR3, the DNA is TGCAGCGTTGTTTTGGACAGTTCCTACAATGAGCAGTTCTTC.

The chain couples TRBV11-2 to TRBJ1-2; 7 bases map to TRBD1. This CDR3 comprises 13 residues. CDR1 and CDR2 (germline): SGHAT, FQNNGV. V was clipped by 6 bases and J by 4 bases; unmatched bases: 5. This chain's CDR3 is CASRISGGYGYTF. The CDR3 region has the DNA TGTGCCAGCAGGATTTCAGGGGGCTATGGCTACACCTTC.

V is TRBV20-1 and J is TRBJ1-2, with D tentatively TRBD1 (6 bases). The CDR3 loop spans 11 amino acids. The germline V gene encodes CDR1 DFQATT and CDR2 SNEGSKA (reference sequence). V shed 5 bases and J shed 9 bases, with 13 bases lying between them. CDR3: CSADDRSSYTF. The DNA for the CDR3 is TGCAGTGCTGATGACAGGTCGAGCTACACCTTC.

J is TRBJ1-2 and V is TRBV30; 7 bases map to TRBD1. Trimming cost V 5 bases and J 4 bases; bases outside gene matches: 13. The CDR3 runs to 15 residues. Germline CDR1 reads GTSNPN; CDR2 reads SVGIG (reference sequence). The CDR3 loop is CAWGTTGAYTYGYTF. The CDR3 region has the DNA TGTGCCTGGGGGACTACAGGGGCCTACACCTATGGCTACACCTTC.

The chain links TRBV12-1 to TRBJ2-5; TRBD2 is taken as the D call from the table, unchecked against the DNA. TRBV12-1 is marked as a pseudogene. The CDR3 has 19 residues. The CDR3 region is CASSFPTPPAGSIRETQYF. In nucleotides, the CDR3 is TGTGCCAGCAGCTTTCCAACCCCCCCAGCGGGGTCAATTCGGGAGACCCAGTACTTC.

This chain joins TRBV2 and TRBJ2-1, with 9 nucleotides matching TRBD2. Germline values: CDR1 SNHLY, CDR2 FYNNEI. With V trimmed by 7 bases and J by 8 bases, 12 bases remained unmatched. The CDR3 consists of 15 residues. The CDR3 DNA reads as TGTGCCAGCACCAAGGGACTAGCCCTGATCGATGAGCAGTTCTTC. Residues: CASTKGLALIDEQFF. Together with reference TRBV2 and TRBJ2-1, the CDR3 gives the full variable domain: EPEVTQTPSHQVTQMGQEVILRCVPISNHLYFYWYRQILGQKVEFLVSFYNNEISEKSEIFDDQFSVERPDGSNFTLKIRSTKLEDSAMYFCASTKGLALIDEQFFGPGTRLTVL.

V usage is TRBV5-1 and J usage is TRBJ2-7; 7 bases match TRBD2. After removal of 2 bases from V and 3 bases from J, the junction contained 8 bases not matched to a gene. This CDR3 is 15 amino acids long. Germline V gene data show CDR1 as SGHRS and CDR2 as YFSETQ. CDR3 protein: CASSLTGGWGYEQYF. CDR3 DNA: TGCGCCAGCAGCTTAACGGGAGGTTGGGGCTACGAGCAGTACTTC.

V usage is TRBV15 and J usage is TRBJ2-3; 10 bases are a match to TRBD2. The V and J ends lost 6 bases and 2 bases, in that order; junction bases with no gene match: 8. This CDR3 is built from 16 residues. Germline CDR1 and CDR2: LNHNV and YYDKDF (reference sequence). This CDR3 is CATRSLAGHHTDTQYF. The DNA of the CDR3 is TGTGCCACCAGGTCACTAGCGGGGCATCACACAGATACGCAGTATTTT. The full variable domain, with the rest looked up from reference TRBV15 and TRBJ2-3, is DAMVIQNPRYQVTQFGKPVTLSCSQTLNHNVMYWYQQKSSQAPKLLFHYYDKDFNNEADTPDNFQSRRPNTSFCFLDIRSPGLGDTAMYLCATRSLAGHHTDTQYFGPGTRLTVL.

The V gene is TRBV19, the J gene TRBJ1-1, with no clear D. CDR1 is LNHDA and CDR2 is SQIVND in the germline V gene (reference sequence). The V end was cut by 2 bases, the J end by 4 bases, with 14 bases between. The CDR3 runs to 15 residues. This CDR3 reads CASSILRAPATEAFF. CDR3 DNA: TGTGCCAGTAGTATACTGAGGGCTCCGGCCACTGAAGCTTTCTTT.

This chain uses TRBV18 with TRBJ2-5, with D tentatively TRBD2 (7 bases). Looked up from germline, CDR1 is KGHSH and CDR2 is LQKENI. Trimming pared 5 bases from V and 5 bases from J, leaving 15 bases between. This CDR3 comprises 14 residues. The CDR3 DNA sequence: TGTGCCAGCTCAACGGGGGGCGCCGGGGAGACCCAGTACTTC. Encoded protein: CASSTGGAGETQYF. Full variable domain (missing parts from reference TRBV18 and TRBJ2-5): NAGVMQNPRHLVRRRGQEARLRCSPMKGHSHVYWYRQLPEEGLKFMVYLQKENIIDESGMPKERFSAEFPKEGPSILRIQQVVRGDSAAYFCASSTGGAGETQYFGPGTRLLVL.

The chain carries TRBV6-6 and TRBJ2-3; no clear D gene. The germline V gene has CDR1 MNHNY and CDR2 SVGAGI (reference sequence). The CDR3 length is 12 residues. Trimming took off 10 bases at V and 1 base at J, with 9 bases between the two ends. The CDR3 spells CATDSGTDTQYF. CDR3 sequence (DNA): TGTGCCACCGACTCGGGCACAGATACGCAGTATTTT.